Listed below are T cell receptor beta chains from one sample, sequenced in a study of CD8+ T cells in alopecia areata. Libraries were prepared by immunoSEQ multiplex PCR; TCRdb keeps only in-frame clonotypes and omits some of them. The table lists about 220,000 clones, less than 75% of them singletons. The material sequenced was CD4+ T cells sorted from blood, taken at week 4, from a patient treated with tofacitinib. The receptors were sampled from a human donor with alopecia areata. CDR3s include the opening cysteine and the closing phenylalanine or tryptophan. The D gene is left open where the match is weak. Clone size is given for some rows only: seen once, a few or many times, or a class if the clone is expanded.

J	V	size	D	CDR3	DNA
TRBJ1-5	TRBV21-1	-	-	CASSKELKDPWGSLVHQPQHF	TGTGCCAGCAGCAAAGAGCTAAAAGACCCCTGGGGTAGTCTGGTACATCAGCCCCAGCATTTT
TRBJ2-7	TRBV2	few	-	CASSEGASEVSSYEQYF	TGTGCCAGCAGTGAAGGAGCGAGCGAAGTCAGCTCCTACGAGCAGTACTTC
TRBJ1-6	TRBV30	once	-	CAWSVRENSPLHF	TGTGCCTGGAGTGTAAGGGAGAATTCACCCCTCCACTTT
TRBJ2-5	TRBV15	-	-	CATSKGSGAPETQYF	TGTGCCACCAGCAAAGGGTCGGGGGCCCCTGAGACCCAGTACTTC
TRBJ2-2	TRBV30	-	-	CAWTPRTVTNTGELFF	TGTGCCTGGACGCCCCGGACAGTCACGAACACCGGGGAGCTGTTTTTT
TRBJ1-1	TRBV15	-	-	CATSRLLDTEAFF	TGTGCCACCAGCAGGTTGTTGGACACTGAAGCTTTCTTT
TRBJ2-2	TRBV2	-	-	CASRADSFSGELFF	TGTGCCAGCAGAGCCGACAGTTTCTCCGGGGAGCTGTTTTTT
TRBJ2-7	TRBV4-1	few	-	CASSQAPIGRISYEQYF	TGCGCCAGCAGCCAGGCCCCTATCGGTCGCATCTCCTACGAGCAGTACTTC
TRBJ2-3	TRBV9	many	TRBD2	CASSVAGGSTDTQYF	TGTGCCAGCAGCGTAGCGGGGGGGAGCACAGATACGCAGTATTTT
TRBJ1-4	TRBV19	-	-	CASSGRPQGNEKLFF	TGTGCCAGTAGTGGGAGGCCTCAGGGGAATGAAAAACTGTTTTTT
TRBJ2-1	TRBV13	-	TRBD2	CASSPPTSGGANEQFF	TGTGCCAGCAGCCCCCCCACTAGCGGGGGGGCTAATGAGCAGTTCTTC
TRBJ2-2	TRBV10-3	few	-	CAITGVGAGELFF	TGTGCCATCACGGGGGTCGGCGCCGGGGAGCTGTTTTTT
TRBJ2-7	TRBV30	-	-	CAWSLAGSSEQYF	TGTGCCTGGAGTTTAGCAGGGTCTAGCGAGCAGTACTTC
TRBJ1-2	TRBV6-5	few	-	CAFSWALYGYTF	TGTGCCTTCTCGTGGGCGCTCTATGGCTACACCTTC
TRBJ1-2	TRBV10-3	-	-	CAISVDRLYTF	TGTGCCATCAGCGTTGACAGACTCTACACCTTC
TRBJ2-7	TRBV7-2	-	-	CASGTSYEQYF	TGTGCCAGCGGAACAAGTTACGAGCAGTACTTC
TRBJ1-2	TRBV6-6	-	TRBD1	CASRPGTGNNYGYTF	TGTGCCAGCAGACCCGGGACAGGAAATAACTATGGCTACACCTTC
TRBJ1-4	TRBV4-3	-	-	CASSQERGVEKLFF	TGCGCCAGCAGCCAAGAGCGCGGCGTAGAAAAACTGTTTTTT
TRBJ1-2	TRBV2	once	-	CASSETTGGYGYTF	TGTGCCAGCAGTGAGACGACAGGAGGCTATGGCTACACCTTC
TRBJ2-1	TRBV7-6	many	TRBD2	CASSLTGLAGDNEQFF	TGTGCCAGCAGCTTAACAGGACTAGCGGGGGACAATGAGCAGTTCTTC
TRBJ2-1	TRBV7-6	-	-	CASSLLSVNRDEQFF	TGTGCCAGCAGCTTATTATCAGTCAACAGGGACGAGCAGTTCTTC
TRBJ2-7	TRBV7-2	once	-	CASSLGRFSHYYEQYF	TGTGCCAGCAGCTTAGGCCGCTTCTCTCACTACTACGAGCAGTACTTC
TRBJ1-4	TRBV15	-	-	CATSRGGRDNEKLFF	TGTGCCACCAGCAGAGGGGGACGGGATAATGAAAAACTGTTTTTT
TRBJ2-3	TRBV29-1	-	TRBD1	CSVGGTVTDTQYF	TGCAGCGTTGGTGGGACAGTCACAGATACGCAGTATTTT
TRBJ2-5	TRBV29-1	-	-	CSVWGQETQYF	TGCAGCGTTTGGGGCCAAGAGACCCAGTACTTC
TRBJ2-5	TRBV2	-	-	CASSFEQTQYF	TGTGCCAGCAGCTTTGAGCAGACCCAGTACTTC
TRBJ2-6	TRBV11-2	-	TRBD1	CASSLDLKQGLLGANVLTF	TGTGCCAGCAGCTTAGATCTTAAACAGGGGCTTTTGGGGGCCAACGTCCTGACTTTC
TRBJ1-2	TRBV18	-	-	CASSPDEDRRNGYTF	TGTGCCAGCTCACCAGACGAGGACAGACGCAATGGCTACACCTTC
TRBJ2-3	TRBV5-1	few	-	CASSLRGTKTDTQYF	TGCGCCAGCAGCTTGCGAGGGACCAAAACAGATACGCAGTATTTT
TRBJ1-4	TRBV14	-	TRBD1	CASSPGQVKNEKLFF	TGTGCCAGCAGCCCGGGACAGGTTAAAAATGAAAAACTGTTTTTT
TRBJ1-1	TRBV18	-	TRBD1	CASSPSGQGHTEAFF	TGTGCCAGCTCACCGTCGGGACAGGGTCACACTGAAGCTTTCTTT
TRBJ2-3	TRBV7-2	-	-	CASSPEVADTQYF	TGTGCCAGCAGCCCGGAGGTGGCAGATACGCAGTATTTT
TRBJ1-1	TRBV25-1	-	-	CASSVGGVNTEAFF	TGTGCCAGCAGTGTCGGGGGAGTGAACACTGAAGCTTTCTTT
TRBJ1-1	TRBV29-1	-	-	CSSVGRLYTEAFF	TGCAGCTCAGTCGGCCGCCTATACACTGAAGCTTTCTTT
TRBJ2-1	TRBV30	-	TRBD2	CAWSPGLSGGDEQFF	TGTGCCTGGAGCCCAGGACTTAGCGGGGGCGATGAGCAGTTCTTC
TRBJ2-7	TRBV29-1	few	-	CSVVGGEQYF	TGCAGCGTTGTAGGGGGTGAGCAGTACTTC
TRBJ2-3	TRBV5-6	few	TRBD1	CASSLDRQGYTDTQYF	TGTGCCAGCAGCTTGGACCGACAGGGGTACACAGATACGCAGTATTTT
TRBJ1-2	TRBV25-1	-	-	CASSESVRGYGYTF	TGTGCCAGCAGTGAATCCGTCCGAGGGTATGGCTACACCTTC
TRBJ1-1	TRBV5-8	-	-	CASGVGTEAFF	TGTGCCAGCGGGGTAGGGACTGAAGCTTTCTTT
TRBJ2-7	TRBV18	-	-	CASSPGANYEQYF	TGTGCCAGCTCACCAGGGGCCAACTACGAGCAGTACTTC
TRBJ2-2	TRBV2	-	-	CASSVVGSGELFF	TGTGCCAGCAGTGTGGTTGGTTCCGGGGAGCTGTTTTTT